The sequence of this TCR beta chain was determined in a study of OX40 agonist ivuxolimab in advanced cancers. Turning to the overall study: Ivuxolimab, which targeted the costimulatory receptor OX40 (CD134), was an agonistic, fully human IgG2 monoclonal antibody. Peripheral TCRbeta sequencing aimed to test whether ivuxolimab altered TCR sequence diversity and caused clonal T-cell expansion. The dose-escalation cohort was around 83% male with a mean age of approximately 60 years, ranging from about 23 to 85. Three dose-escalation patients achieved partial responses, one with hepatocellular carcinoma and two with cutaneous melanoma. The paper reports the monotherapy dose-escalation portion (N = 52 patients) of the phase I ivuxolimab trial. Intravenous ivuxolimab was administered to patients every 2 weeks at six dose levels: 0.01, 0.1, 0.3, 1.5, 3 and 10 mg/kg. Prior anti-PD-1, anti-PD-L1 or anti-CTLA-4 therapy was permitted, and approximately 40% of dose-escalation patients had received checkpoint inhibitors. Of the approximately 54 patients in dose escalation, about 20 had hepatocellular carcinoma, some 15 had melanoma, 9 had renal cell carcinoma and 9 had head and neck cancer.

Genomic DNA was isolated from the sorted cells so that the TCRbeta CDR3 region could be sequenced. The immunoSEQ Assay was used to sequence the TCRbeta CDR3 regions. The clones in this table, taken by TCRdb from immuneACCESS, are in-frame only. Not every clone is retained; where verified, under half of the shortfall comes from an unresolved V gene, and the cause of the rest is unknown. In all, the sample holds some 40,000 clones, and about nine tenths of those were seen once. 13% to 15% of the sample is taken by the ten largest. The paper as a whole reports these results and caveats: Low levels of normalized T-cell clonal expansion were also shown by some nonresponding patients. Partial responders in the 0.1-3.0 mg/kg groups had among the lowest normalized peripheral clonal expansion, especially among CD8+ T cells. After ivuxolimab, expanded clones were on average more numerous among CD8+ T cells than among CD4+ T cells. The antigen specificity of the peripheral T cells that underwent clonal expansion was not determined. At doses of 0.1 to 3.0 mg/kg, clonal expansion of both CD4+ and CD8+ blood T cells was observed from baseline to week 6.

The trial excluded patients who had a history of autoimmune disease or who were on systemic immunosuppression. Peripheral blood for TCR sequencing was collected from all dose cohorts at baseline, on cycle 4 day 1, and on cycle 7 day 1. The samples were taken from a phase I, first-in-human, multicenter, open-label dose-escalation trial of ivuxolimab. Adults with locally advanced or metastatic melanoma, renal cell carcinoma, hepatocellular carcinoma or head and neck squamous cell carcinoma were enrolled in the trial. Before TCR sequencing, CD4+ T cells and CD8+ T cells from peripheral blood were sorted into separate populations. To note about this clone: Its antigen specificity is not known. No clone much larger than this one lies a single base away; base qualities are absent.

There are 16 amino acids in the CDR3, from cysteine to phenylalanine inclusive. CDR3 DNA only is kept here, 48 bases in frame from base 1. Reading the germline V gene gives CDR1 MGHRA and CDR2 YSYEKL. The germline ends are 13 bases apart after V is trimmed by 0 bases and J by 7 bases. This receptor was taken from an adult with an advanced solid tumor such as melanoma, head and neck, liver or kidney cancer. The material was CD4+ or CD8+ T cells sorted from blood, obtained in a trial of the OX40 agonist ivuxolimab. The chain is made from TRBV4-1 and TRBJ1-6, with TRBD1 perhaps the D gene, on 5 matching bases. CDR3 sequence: CASSQEGPGTNSPLHF. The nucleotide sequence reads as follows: TGCGCCAGCAGCCAAGAAGGGCCAGGGACCAATTCACCCCTCCACTTT.